This T cell receptor (beta chain) was identified in a study of regulatory dendritic cells for organ transplantation. Study in general: Monocytes received vitamin D3 on days 0 and 4, IL-10 on day 4. Dendritic cell cultures received LPS on day 6.

General study results and limits: Considerable individual heterogeneity was seen in alloreactive memory CD8+ T cells.

Sorted subsets were CFSE-labeled and cultured approximately 5 days with allogeneic dendritic cells. Generated by immunoSEQ multiplex PCR, the TCRdb table keeps only in-frame clones and is missing some. The sample carries 20,000 to 25,000 clones, roughly 85% recorded once. In the case of this clone: Antigen specificity is unknown.

V lost 3 bases to trimming and J lost 3 bases, with 14 bases between them. Germline V gives CDR1 KGHSH, CDR2 LQKENI. The CDR3 extends over 16 amino acids. The chain links TRBV18 to TRBJ2-2; D remains unclear. This TCR came from a human donor in good health. The source material was naive CD4+ T cells from blood cultured with dendritic cells. Specified subset: CD45RA+ naive T cells. CDR3 sequence reads: CASSPMAFADTGELFF. The DNA of the CDR3 is TGTGCCAGCTCACCGATGGCCTTTGCCGACACCGGGGAGCTGTTTTTT.